This record concerns one T cell receptor beta chain sequence. CDR3 length: 16 residues. Germline V CDR1 and CDR2: SGHDN, FVKESK. V was cut by 0 bases and J by 1 base, with 12 bases left in between. This entry comes from a study of blood T cells in healthy people across ages. Through a sample-barcoded 5' primer and a J-beta primer mix, a second PCR was run for roughly 6 to 11 cycles. MiXCR was run by TCRdb on the 5' RACE reads, yielding one entry per CDR3 protein. The table records fewer than 600,000 distinct CDR3 sequences, about 28% of them present only once. The sample also formed part of further work on T cells of mothers and their children.

This sequence was found in a boy between 2 and 10 years old in good health. Sequencing used blood. V and J are TRBV14 and TRBJ1-1; the D gene is possibly TRBD1 (5 bases). CDR3 sequence: CASSQDLIRGNTEAFF. The CDR3 nucleotides are TGTGCCAGCAGCCAAGATCTAATAAGGGGGAACACTGAAGCTTTCTTT.